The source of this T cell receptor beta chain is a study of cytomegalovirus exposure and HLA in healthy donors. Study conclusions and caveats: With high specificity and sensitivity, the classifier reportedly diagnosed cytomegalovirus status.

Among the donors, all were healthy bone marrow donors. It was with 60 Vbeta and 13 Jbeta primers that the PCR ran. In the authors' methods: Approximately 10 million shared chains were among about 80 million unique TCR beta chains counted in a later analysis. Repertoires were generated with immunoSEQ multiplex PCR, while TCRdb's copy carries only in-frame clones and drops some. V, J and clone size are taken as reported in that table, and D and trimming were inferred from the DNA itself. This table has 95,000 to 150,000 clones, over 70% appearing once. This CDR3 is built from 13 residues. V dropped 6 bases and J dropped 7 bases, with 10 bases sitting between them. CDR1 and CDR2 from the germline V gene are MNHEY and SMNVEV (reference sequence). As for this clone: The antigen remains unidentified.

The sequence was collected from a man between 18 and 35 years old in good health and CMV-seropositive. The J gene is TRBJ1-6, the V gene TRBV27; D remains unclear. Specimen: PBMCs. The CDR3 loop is CASRRDMNSPLHF. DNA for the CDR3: TGTGCCAGCAGGAGGGATATGAATTCACCCCTCCACTTT.